These T cell receptor beta chains were read from a single sample in a study of response to subunit inactivated influenza vaccine. TCRdb re-called the RT-PCR reads with MiXCR, one entry per CDR3 protein. The sample lists about 570,000 distinct CDR3 sequences, over 9% occurring once. These same records also appear under a second study, on T cells expressing NK-cell markers.

Sequenced here: PBMCs from blood, sampled on the day of vaccination. The receptors here all came from a middle-aged man who received an inactivated influenza vaccine. Both conserved end residues are part of each CDR3. A D gene is named only where the DNA matches it firmly. Rows may omit the clone size; those that give it use once, few, many or a size class.

CDR3 protein: CAIVRGDRANTGELFF
CDR3 DNA: TGTGCCATCGTTCGGGGCGACAGGGCGAACACCGGGGAGCTGTTTTTT
J gene: TRBJ2-2
clone size: few
D gene: TRBD1
V gene: TRBV10-3

CDR3 protein: CASSFGRHRKLDTEAFF
CDR3 DNA: TGTGCCAGCAGCTTCGGCAGACACCGGAAACTAGACACTGAAGCTTTCTTT
J gene: TRBJ1-1
clone size: few
D gene: NA
V gene: TRBV7-2

CDR3 protein: CASSLGGHWENEQYF
CDR3 DNA: TGCGCCAGCAGCTTAGGGGGACATTGGGAAAACGAGCAGTACTTC
J gene: TRBJ2-7
clone size: many
D gene: NA
V gene: TRBV5-1

CDR3 protein: CASSVGGTSGLQAQYF
CDR3 DNA: TGTGCCAGCAGCGTAGGAGGGACTAGCGGGCTCCAGGCGCAGTATTTT
J gene: TRBJ2-3
clone size: few
D gene: TRBD2
V gene: TRBV9

CDR3 protein: CASSIKGRRDTGELFF
CDR3 DNA: TGTGCCAGTAGTATAAAAGGTCGTCGGGACACCGGGGAGCTGTTTTTT
J gene: TRBJ2-2
clone size: many
D gene: NA
V gene: TRBV19

CDR3 protein: CASSLSGRYTDTQYF
CDR3 DNA: TGTGCCAGCAGTTTATCGGGCCGATACACAGATACGCAGTATTTT
J gene: TRBJ2-3
clone size: NA
D gene: NA
V gene: TRBV27

CDR3 protein: CASSLRTGGRKLFF
CDR3 DNA: TGTGCAAGCAGTTTACGGACAGGAGGTCGAAAACTGTTTTTT
J gene: TRBJ1-4
clone size: NA
D gene: TRBD1
V gene: TRBV12-3/TRBV12-4

CDR3 protein: CASSLASSGGTTDTQYF
CDR3 DNA: TGCGCCAGCAGCTTGGCGTCTAGCGGGGGCACCACAGATACGCAGTATTTT
J gene: TRBJ2-3
clone size: few
D gene: TRBD2
V gene: TRBV5-1

CDR3 protein: CASSAASYQETQYF
CDR3 DNA: TGTGCCAGCTCCGCAGCTTCGTACCAAGAGACCCAGTACTTC
J gene: TRBJ2-5
clone size: few
D gene: NA
V gene: TRBV2

CDR3 protein: CASSKAGGTDTQYF
CDR3 DNA: TGTGCCAGCAGCAAAGCAGGGGGGACAGATACGCAGTATTTT
J gene: TRBJ2-3
clone size: NA
D gene: NA
V gene: TRBV7-9

CDR3 protein: CAISEYGYNEQFF
CDR3 DNA: TGTGCCATCAGTGAGTACGGGTACAATGAGCAGTTCTTC
J gene: TRBJ2-1
clone size: few
D gene: NA
V gene: TRBV10-3

CDR3 protein: CSAFSTGDISNQPQHF
CDR3 DNA: TGCAGTGCTTTCTCGACAGGGGATATCAGCAATCAGCCCCAGCATTTT
J gene: TRBJ1-5
clone size: few
D gene: TRBD1
V gene: TRBV20-1

CDR3 protein: CSAREWQYQETQYF
CDR3 DNA: TGCAGTGCTAGAGAGTGGCAGTACCAAGAGACCCAGTACTTC
J gene: TRBJ2-5
clone size: NA
D gene: NA
V gene: TRBV20-1

CDR3 protein: CSVGTGPSNTGELFF
CDR3 DNA: TGCAGCGTTGGGACAGGGCCGTCGAACACCGGGGAGCTGTTTTTT
J gene: TRBJ2-2
clone size: NA
D gene: TRBD1
V gene: TRBV29-1

CDR3 protein: CASSHTGVNEKLFF
CDR3 DNA: TGCGCCAGCAGTCATACTGGAGTTAATGAAAAACTGTTTTTT
J gene: TRBJ1-4
clone size: NA
D gene: NA
V gene: TRBV4-1

CDR3 protein: CAWSVYNRDYEQYF
CDR3 DNA: TGTGCCTGGAGTGTATATAACCGAGACTACGAGCAGTACTTC
J gene: TRBJ2-7
clone size: NA
D gene: NA
V gene: TRBV30

CDR3 protein: CASSPGVAAYNEQFF
CDR3 DNA: TGTGCCAGCAGTCCCGGGGTAGCGGCCTACAATGAGCAGTTCTTC
J gene: TRBJ2-1
clone size: few
D gene: NA
V gene: TRBV27

CDR3 protein: CATSALTTGELFF
CDR3 DNA: TGTGCCACCAGTGCCTTAACCACCGGGGAGCTGTTTTTT
J gene: TRBJ2-2
clone size: many
D gene: NA
V gene: TRBV24-1

CDR3 protein: CALGPTPNQPQHF
CDR3 DNA: TGTGCTTTGGGGCCCACTCCAAACCAGCCCCAGCATTTT
J gene: TRBJ1-5
clone size: few
D gene: NA
V gene: TRBV6-1

CDR3 protein: CASSLPSGNTGELFF
CDR3 DNA: TGCGCCAGCAGCTTGCCTAGCGGAAACACCGGGGAGCTGTTTTTT
J gene: TRBJ2-2
clone size: many
D gene: TRBD2
V gene: TRBV5-1

CDR3 protein: CASRHRLYNEQFF
CDR3 DNA: TGTGCCAGCAGACACAGGTTATACAATGAGCAGTTCTTC
J gene: TRBJ2-1
clone size: NA
D gene: NA
V gene: TRBV6-2/TRBV6-3

CDR3 protein: CASSFRDRITDTQYF
CDR3 DNA: TGCGCCAGCAGCTTCCGGGACAGGATCACAGATACGCAGTATTTT
J gene: TRBJ2-3
clone size: NA
D gene: TRBD1
V gene: TRBV5-1

CDR3 protein: CSARDPGLAGVFNEQFF
CDR3 DNA: TGCAGTGCTAGAGACCCAGGACTAGCGGGAGTTTTCAATGAGCAGTTCTTC
J gene: TRBJ2-1
clone size: few
D gene: TRBD2
V gene: TRBV20-1

CDR3 protein: CASSLRTGSSGELFF
CDR3 DNA: TGCGCCAGCAGCTTGCGGACAGGGTCGAGCGGGGAGCTGTTTTTT
J gene: TRBJ2-2
clone size: few
D gene: TRBD1
V gene: TRBV5-1

CDR3 protein: CASRGSADTGELFF
CDR3 DNA: TGCGCCAGCAGGGGTAGCGCAGACACCGGGGAGCTGTTTTTT
J gene: TRBJ2-2
clone size: NA
D gene: NA
V gene: TRBV5-1

CDR3 protein: CASSLVGTGNTGELFF
CDR3 DNA: TGTGCCAGCAGCTTAGTCGGGACAGGAAACACCGGGGAGCTGTTTTTT
J gene: TRBJ2-2
clone size: many
D gene: TRBD1
V gene: TRBV7-2

CDR3 protein: CASSTGTALTEQFF
CDR3 DNA: TGTGCCAGCAGCACCGGGACAGCTCTTACTGAGCAGTTCTTC
J gene: TRBJ2-1
clone size: NA
D gene: TRBD1
V gene: TRBV11-2

CDR3 protein: CASSLRGGDQPQHF
CDR3 DNA: TGCGCCAGCAGCCTGAGGGGCGGGGATCAGCCCCAGCATTTT
J gene: TRBJ1-5
clone size: many
D gene: NA
V gene: TRBV5-1

CDR3 protein: CASSIRDRTRNEQFF
CDR3 DNA: TGTGCCAGCAGTATCCGGGACAGGACACGCAATGAGCAGTTCTTC
J gene: TRBJ2-1
clone size: few
D gene: TRBD1
V gene: TRBV27

CDR3 protein: CASSTRLAGGPHPPFF
CDR3 DNA: TGTGCCAGTAGTACCAGACTAGCGGGAGGGCCGCATCCCCCGTTCTTC
J gene: TRBJ2-1
clone size: NA
D gene: TRBD2
V gene: TRBV19

CDR3 protein: CASSRGLAGGELFF
CDR3 DNA: TGCGCCAGCAGCCGGGGGCTAGCGGGCGGGGAGCTGTTTTTT
J gene: TRBJ2-2
clone size: many
D gene: TRBD2
V gene: TRBV4-3

CDR3 protein: CASSLQGLSTGELFF
CDR3 DNA: TGTGCCAGCAGCTTACAGGGACTTTCCACCGGGGAGCTGTTTTTT
J gene: TRBJ2-2
clone size: many
D gene: NA
V gene: TRBV7-2

CDR3 protein: CASSLAFPASGSFRSYNEQFF
CDR3 DNA: TGTGCCAGCAGCTTAGCGTTCCCGGCTAGCGGGTCATTTAGGTCCTACAATGAGCAGTTCTTC
J gene: TRBJ2-1
clone size: few
D gene: TRBD2
V gene: TRBV11-1

CDR3 protein: CAWTRGRTYTDTQYF
CDR3 DNA: TGTGCCTGGACACGGGGGCGGACTTACACAGATACGCAGTATTTT
J gene: TRBJ2-3
clone size: few
D gene: NA
V gene: TRBV30

CDR3 protein: CASSSRAGLAGKVFYEQYF
CDR3 DNA: TGTGCCAGCAGTTCTAGGGCCGGACTAGCGGGAAAGGTTTTCTACGAGCAGTACTTC
J gene: TRBJ2-7
clone size: NA
D gene: TRBD2
V gene: TRBV27

CDR3 protein: CASSYSGSSYEQYF
CDR3 DNA: TGTGCCAGCAGTTACTCTGGAAGCTCCTACGAGCAGTACTTC
J gene: TRBJ2-7
clone size: many
D gene: NA
V gene: TRBV6-5

CDR3 protein: CSVTGVSYNEQFF
CDR3 DNA: TGCAGCGTAACAGGGGTGTCCTACAATGAGCAGTTCTTC
J gene: TRBJ2-1
clone size: NA
D gene: TRBD1
V gene: TRBV29-1

CDR3 protein: CASSFLGTGGPSSYNEQFF
CDR3 DNA: TGTGCCAGCAGTTTTCTCGGGACAGGGGGCCCGAGCTCCTACAATGAGCAGTTCTTC
J gene: TRBJ2-1
clone size: NA
D gene: TRBD1
V gene: TRBV27

CDR3 protein: CASSREVAQTYNEQFF
CDR3 DNA: TGCGCCAGCAGCCGTGAGGTAGCCCAGACCTACAATGAGCAGTTCTTC
J gene: TRBJ2-1
clone size: many
D gene: NA
V gene: TRBV5-1

CDR3 protein: CASRTGRQETQYF
CDR3 DNA: TGTGCCAGCAGGACGGGACGGCAAGAGACCCAGTACTTC
J gene: TRBJ2-5
clone size: NA
D gene: NA
V gene: TRBV12-3/TRBV12-4

CDR3 protein: CSAIIRVYTEAFF
CDR3 DNA: TGCAGTGCCATTATTAGGGTATACACTGAAGCTTTCTTT
J gene: TRBJ1-1
clone size: few
D gene: NA
V gene: TRBV20-1

CDR3 protein: CASTPDRGGTDTQYF
CDR3 DNA: TGTGCCAGCACCCCGGACAGGGGTGGGACAGATACGCAGTATTTT
J gene: TRBJ2-3
clone size: NA
D gene: TRBD1
V gene: TRBV6-2/TRBV6-3

CDR3 protein: CASSPVVAQETQYF
CDR3 DNA: TGTGCCAGCAGCCCGGTTGTAGCCCAAGAGACCCAGTACTTC
J gene: TRBJ2-5
clone size: few
D gene: NA
V gene: TRBV5-6

CDR3 protein: CASSQGRTDYNEKLFF
CDR3 DNA: TGCGCCAGCAGCCAAGGCAGGACAGACTATAATGAAAAACTGTTTTTT
J gene: TRBJ1-4
clone size: NA
D gene: NA
V gene: TRBV4-1

CDR3 protein: CASRGQGGPYNEQFF
CDR3 DNA: TGTGCCAGCAGGGGACAGGGGGGGCCCTACAATGAGCAGTTCTTC
J gene: TRBJ2-1
clone size: many
D gene: TRBD1
V gene: TRBV12-3/TRBV12-4

CDR3 protein: CASSLDSQGDEQYF
CDR3 DNA: TGTGCCAGCAGCTTAGATTCCCAGGGGGACGAGCAGTACTTC
J gene: TRBJ2-7
clone size: many
D gene: TRBD1
V gene: TRBV11-2

CDR3 protein: CASTETGINSPLHF
CDR3 DNA: TGTGCCAGCACCGAGACAGGGATTAATTCACCCCTCCACTTT
J gene: TRBJ1-6
clone size: many
D gene: TRBD1
V gene: TRBV18

CDR3 protein: CSARVQPTDTQYF
CDR3 DNA: TGCAGTGCTAGAGTACAGCCCACAGATACGCAGTATTTT
J gene: TRBJ2-3
clone size: NA
D gene: NA
V gene: TRBV20-1

CDR3 protein: CASSTSGTGRDSPLHF
CDR3 DNA: TGTGCCAGCAGCACCTCCGGGACAGGGCGCGATTCACCCCTCCACTTT
J gene: TRBJ1-6
clone size: NA
D gene: TRBD1
V gene: TRBV12-3/TRBV12-4

CDR3 protein: CASSFRLAGDTQYF
CDR3 DNA: TGTGCCAGCAGTTTTAGGCTAGCTGGAGATACGCAGTATTTT
J gene: TRBJ2-3
clone size: few
D gene: NA
V gene: TRBV28

CDR3 protein: CASSPTTGASGSTDTQYF
CDR3 DNA: TGTGCCAGCAGCCCGACGACGGGAGCTAGCGGGAGTACAGATACGCAGTATTTT
J gene: TRBJ2-3
clone size: few
D gene: TRBD2
V gene: TRBV9

CDR3 protein: CASSKTGGQETQYF
CDR3 DNA: TGTGCCAGCAGCAAGACAGGGGGCCAGGAGACCCAGTACTTC
J gene: TRBJ2-5
clone size: many
D gene: NA
V gene: TRBV21-1